The clone carrying this TCR beta chain appeared a few times. Assay: immunoSEQ multiplex PCR; the TCRdb copy retains only in-frame clones and omits some. This sample yields more than 45,000 clones, of which around 86% are seen a single time; about 2.8% belongs to the top ten. This CDR3 is built from 18 residues. Patients from Seattle were sampled longitudinally, starting during active infection. This sample is part of a study of blood T cell repertoires in COVID-19. Study-wide context: Specimens from acute and convalescent COVID-19 originated in the United States, Italy and Spain.

Source material: peripheral blood. The chain has TRBV21-1 and TRBJ2-1; TRBD1, as called in the table, went unchecked against the DNA. TRBV21-1 is assigned pseudogene status. The source of this sequence is an elderly woman with COVID-19, enrolled during active disease. The CDR3 region is CASSKVTGYAQSYNEQFF. DNA of the CDR3: TGTGCCAGCAGCAAAGTGACAGGGTACGCTCAATCCTACAATGAGCAGTTCTTC.